This is a list of T cell receptor beta chains from one sample in a study of blood T cell repertoires in COVID-19. Libraries were prepared by immunoSEQ multiplex PCR; TCRdb keeps only in-frame clonotypes and omits some of them. The table lists roughly 70,000 clones, over 85% of them singletons. Material: peripheral blood. These receptors were collected from a man in his sixties with acute or convalescent COVID-19. The CDR3 runs from the conserved cysteine through the conserved F or W. D genes are given only for firm matches. The size of a clone is reported for some rows only, either as once, few or many, or as a class for expanded clones.

J: TRBJ1-3; size: once; V: TRBV7-9; D: -; DNA: TGTGCCAGCACCCTAGGGGGGGTCGCCCAAACTCCCGAGTTT; CDR3: CASTLGGVAQTPEF
J: TRBJ2-7; size: -; V: TRBV27; D: -; DNA: TGTGCCAGCAGGGGGGACATCAGGGGCGAGCAGTACTTC; CDR3: CASRGDIRGEQYF
J: TRBJ2-2; size: -; V: TRBV29-1; D: -; DNA: TGCAGCGTCGCAAGCGACAGGTCGAACACCGGGGAGCTGTTTTTT; CDR3: CSVASDRSNTGELFF
J: TRBJ1-3; size: -; V: TRBV6-1; D: -; DNA: TGTGCCAGCAGTGAAGCGCTAAGGGGAATGGGAAACACCATATATTTT; CDR3: CASSEALRGMGNTIYF
J: TRBJ2-5; size: -; V: TRBV24-1; D: TRBD1; DNA: TGTGCCACCAGTGATCCGGGACAGGGAGATGTAGAGACCCAGTACTTC; CDR3: CATSDPGQGDVETQYF
J: TRBJ2-3; size: -; V: TRBV5-1; D: -; DNA: TGCGCCAGCAGCTTGGGGGCTAGCACAGATACGCAGTATTTT; CDR3: CASSLGASTDTQYF
J: TRBJ2-1; size: -; V: TRBV30; D: TRBD2; DNA: TGTGCCTGGAGTGTAGGTCGTCTAGCGGGGGGGCCTCAAAATGAGCAGTTCTTC; CDR3: CAWSVGRLAGGPQNEQFF
J: TRBJ2-3; size: -; V: TRBV6-1; D: TRBD2; DNA: TGTGCCAGCAGTGATCTAGTGGGAGGGATGTTTGCGGATACGCAGTATTTT; CDR3: CASSDLVGGMFADTQYF
J: TRBJ2-3; size: -; V: TRBV9; D: -; DNA: TGTGCCAGCAGCGTAGAGATTAGCGCTAGCACAGATACGCAGTATTTT; CDR3: CASSVEISASTDTQYF
J: TRBJ2-2; size: -; V: TRBV10-2; D: TRBD2; DNA: TGCGCCAGCAGTAGTAGCGGGGGCACGGCCGGGGAGCTGTTTTTT; CDR3: CASSSSGGTAGELFF
J: TRBJ2-1; size: few; V: TRBV29-1; D: TRBD1; DNA: TGCAGCGTCCCAGAGGGGACAGGGACTTTCAATGAGCAGTTCTTC; CDR3: CSVPEGTGTFNEQFF
J: TRBJ1-4; size: few; V: TRBV30; D: TRBD1; DNA: TGTGCCTGGAGTCCCACGGATGGACAGGGCGGAAAACTGTTTTTT; CDR3: CAWSPTDGQGGKLFF
J: TRBJ1-3; size: -; V: TRBV3-1/TRBV3-2; D: -; DNA: TGTGCCAGCAGCCCTGGGGCAGGGTCAGGAAACACCATATATTTT; CDR3: CASSPGAGSGNTIYF
J: TRBJ2-5; size: -; V: TRBV4-2; D: TRBD1; DNA: TGTGCCAGCAGCCAGTACAGGGGGAGAGAGACCCAGTACTTC; CDR3: CASSQYRGRETQYF
J: TRBJ2-2; size: -; V: TRBV2; D: TRBD2; DNA: TGTGCCAGCAGGGAGCGGGGGAACACCGGGGAGCTGTTTTTT; CDR3: CASRERGNTGELFF
J: TRBJ1-1; size: few; V: TRBV5-4; D: -; DNA: TGTGCCAGCAGCAGCGCGATAAGGGACAAAACTGAAGCTTTCTTT; CDR3: CASSSAIRDKTEAFF
J: TRBJ1-1; size: -; V: TRBV19; D: -; DNA: TGTGCCAGTAGTATAGCAAGGGGCACTGAAGCTTTCTTT; CDR3: CASSIARGTEAFF
J: TRBJ1-2; size: -; V: TRBV5-4; D: -; DNA: TGTGCCAGCAGCTTCGTCAGGGATTATGGCTACACCTTC; CDR3: CASSFVRDYGYTF
J: TRBJ2-3; size: -; V: TRBV6-6; D: -; DNA: TGTGCCAGCAGTTACTGGCCCACAGATACGCAGTATTTT; CDR3: CASSYWPTDTQYF
J: TRBJ2-5; size: -; V: TRBV10-3; D: TRBD1; DNA: TGTGCCATCACAGAGAGGACAGGGTTCCAAGAGACCCAGTACTTC; CDR3: CAITERTGFQETQYF